Below, 11 T cell receptor beta chains from the same sample are listed, as sequenced in a study of shared clonotypes between healthy human individuals. The table came from immunoSEQ multiplex PCR; TCRdb's copy has only in-frame clones and leaves some out. The table records approximately 740,000 clones, 92% of them present only once. Naive CD8 cells lacked CD45RO, underwent positive selection for CCR7 and left out terminally differentiated effector memory CD45RA+ cells. Sequenced sample: naive CD8+ T cells sorted from blood. The source of these receptors is a man aged 25 to 40 in good health.

The J gene is TRBJ2-3, the V gene TRBV29-1; TRBD2 matches at 8 bases. CDR1 is SQVTM and CDR2 is ANQGSEA in the germline V gene. V trimming: 7 bases; J trimming: 0 bases; junction bases outside the gene matches: 6. The CDR3 covers 14 residues. The CDR3 DNA sequence: TGCAGCGCCACTTCTAGCGGGAGCACAGATACGCAGTATTTT. Translation gives CSATSSGSTDTQYF.

The chain couples TRBV15 to TRBJ2-5; 10 bases align to TRBD2. The CDR3 sequence is 17 residues long. The ends lost 4 bases at V and 0 bases at J; junction bases unmatched: 8. Per the germline V gene, CDR1 is LNHNV and CDR2 is YYDKDF (reference sequence). CDR3 residues: CATSIPGLAAYQETQYF. CDR3 sequence (DNA): TGTGCCACCAGCATCCCCGGACTAGCGGCGTACCAAGAGACCCAGTACTTC.

The chain recombines TRBV6-5 with TRBJ2-2; D may be TRBD2 (5 bases). V was trimmed by 3 bases and J by 10 bases, leaving 15 bases between them. The germline V gene encodes CDR1 MNHEY and CDR2 SVGAGI. The CDR3 has 14 residues. The CDR3 nucleotides read TGTGCCAGCAGTTATACTAATACCCGGGAGGAGCTGTTTTTT. Translated, it gives CASSYTNTREELFF.

The rearrangement links TRBV5-1 to TRBJ2-7; 7 bases fit TRBD1. Germline V gene lookup returns CDR1 SGHRS and CDR2 YFSETQ. This CDR3 comprises 14 residues. The ends lost 4 bases at V and 3 bases at J; junction bases unmatched: 7. The CDR3 sequence is CASSVRQGHYEQYF. CDR3 nucleotide sequence: TGCGCCAGCAGCGTTCGACAGGGACACTACGAGCAGTACTTC. Supplemented by reference TRBV5-1 and TRBJ2-7, the full variable domain reads KAGVTQTPRYLIKTRGQQVTLSCSPISGHRSVSWYQQTPGQGLQFLFEYFSETQRNKGNFPGRFSGRQFSNSRSEMNVSTLELGDSALYLCASSVRQGHYEQYFGPGTRLTVT.

The chain carries TRBV11-2 and TRBJ2-7, with 8 bases aligning to TRBD2. The CDR3 covers 15 residues. CDR1 is SGHAT, CDR2 FQNNGV, per germline. Trimming cost V 1 base and J 0 bases; bases outside gene matches: 2. The CDR3 sequence is CASSLAGGRSYEQYF. CDR3 coding DNA: TGTGCCAGCAGCTTAGCGGGGGGGCGCTCCTACGAGCAGTACTTC.

This clone was counted once. The chain couples TRBV7-9 to TRBJ2-7; D possibly uses TRBD1 or TRBD2 (5 bases each). Germline-derived CDR1 and CDR2 are SEHNR and FQNEAQ (reference sequence). There are 15 residues in the CDR3. Trimming stripped 7 bases from V and 0 bases from J, with 16 bases between. CDR3 in DNA: TGTGCCAGCACCATCCAGGGCGGGTCCTCCTACGAGCAGTACTTC. Encoded protein: CASTIQGGSSYEQYF.

This sequence joins TRBV2 and TRBJ2-5, with D perhaps matching TRBD2 (6 bases). CDR1 and CDR2 from the germline V gene are SNHLY and FYNNEI. The V end lost 5 bases, the J end lost 5 bases, and 21 bases lay between the germline ends. This CDR3 has 16 amino acids. CDR3 in amino acids: CASSNKGWGVEETQYF. In DNA, the CDR3 is TGTGCCAGCAGTAATAAAGGGTGGGGGGTTGAGGAGACCCAGTACTTC.

V and J are TRBV2 and TRBJ2-1; TRBD2 aligns across 11 bases. In germline, CDR1 is SNHLY, CDR2 FYNNEI. Trimming took 5 bases from V and 15 from J; bases not matched to a gene: 6. The CDR3 runs to 12 residues. The CDR3 here is CASSFSGRAAFF. The CDR3 nucleotides are TGTGCCAGCAGTTTTAGCGGGAGGGCCGCGTTCTTC. Full variable domain (remainder filled in from reference TRBV2 and TRBJ2-1): EPEVTQTPSHQVTQMGQEVILRCVPISNHLYFYWYRQILGQKVEFLVSFYNNEISEKSEIFDDQFSVERPDGSNFTLKIRSTKLEDSAMYFCASSFSGRAAFFGPGTRLTVL.

This chain's CDR3 is CASSWSRDGYEQYF. The CDR3 DNA follows: TGTGCCAGCAGTTGGTCCAGGGACGGTTACGAGCAGTACTTC. This chain connects TRBV27 to TRBJ2-7; D may match TRBD1 or TRBD2 (5 bases each). Trimming left V 4 bases short and J 4 bases short, with 14 bases between. The length of the CDR3 is 14 residues. Germline V gene sequence: CDR1 MNHEY, CDR2 SMNVEV (reference sequence).

V and J are TRBV7-8 and TRBJ2-1; possible D gene TRBD1, 5 bases. The germline V gene encodes CDR1 SGHVS and CDR2 FQNEAQ. V lost 5 bases and J lost 9, with 17 bases in between. This CDR3 is 14 amino acids long. The CDR3 region has the DNA TGTGCCAGCAGCGAAGGGGCCAAGAGCAGTGAGCAGTTCTTC. It yields the protein CASSEGAKSSEQFF.

The V call is TRBV7-2, the J call TRBJ1-1; TRBD1 might be the D (6 bases). The V gene's germline CDR1 is SGHTA and CDR2 FQGNSA. The CDR3 extends over 14 amino acids. Trimming pared 4 bases from V and 1 base from J, leaving 10 bases between. CDR3 sequence: CASSSVTGNTEAFF. CDR3 sequence (DNA): TGTGCCAGCAGCTCAGTGACAGGGAACACTGAAGCTTTCTTT.